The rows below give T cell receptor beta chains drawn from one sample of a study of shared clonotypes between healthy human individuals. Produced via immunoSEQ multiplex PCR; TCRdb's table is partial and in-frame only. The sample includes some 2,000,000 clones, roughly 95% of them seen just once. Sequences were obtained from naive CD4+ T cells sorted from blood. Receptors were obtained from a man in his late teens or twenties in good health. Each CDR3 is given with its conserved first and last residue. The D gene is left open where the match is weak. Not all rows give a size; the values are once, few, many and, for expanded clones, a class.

CDR3 DNA: TGTGCCAGCAGCGTACTCTCGGAAACGACAGGAGAAGCTTTCTTT
CDR3 protein: CASSVLSETTGEAFF
clone size: .
J gene: TRBJ1-1
D gene: .
V gene: TRBV9
CDR3 length: 15

CDR3 DNA: TGTGCCAGCTCACCACGAAAGGGGAACACTGAAGCTTTCTTT
CDR3 protein: CASSPRKGNTEAFF
clone size: .
J gene: TRBJ1-1
D gene: .
V gene: TRBV18
CDR3 length: 14

CDR3 DNA: TGTGCTAGTGGTTTGGTACTCGGGTTCGAGCAGTACTTC
CDR3 protein: CASGLVLGFEQYF
clone size: .
J gene: TRBJ2-7
D gene: .
V gene: TRBV12-5
CDR3 length: 13

CDR3 DNA: TGTGCCAGCTCACCCTCGGGGCAGGGTGCTGGAAACACCATATATTTT
CDR3 protein: CASSPSGQGAGNTIYF
clone size: .
J gene: TRBJ1-3
D gene: .
V gene: TRBV18
CDR3 length: 16

CDR3 DNA: TGTGCCAGCAGCCCCCGGGACAGGGACGCGGAGACCCAGTACTTC
CDR3 protein: CASSPRDRDAETQYF
clone size: .
J gene: TRBJ2-5
D gene: TRBD1
V gene: TRBV5-4
CDR3 length: 15

CDR3 DNA: TGTGCCAGCGGCCCGGCGGGAGGGGATACGCAGTATTTT
CDR3 protein: CASGPAGGDTQYF
clone size: .
J gene: TRBJ2-3
D gene: TRBD2
V gene: TRBV7-9
CDR3 length: 13

CDR3 DNA: TGTGCCAGTAGTTTTAACAGGGTCGGGAACACTGAAGCTTTCTTT
CDR3 protein: CASSFNRVGNTEAFF
clone size: once
J gene: TRBJ1-1
D gene: .
V gene: TRBV19
CDR3 length: 15

CDR3 DNA: TGTGCCAGCAGTTCTCACAGGGTGGCAGCCTACGAGCAGTACTTC
CDR3 protein: CASSSHRVAAYEQYF
clone size: .
J gene: TRBJ2-7
D gene: .
V gene: TRBV27
CDR3 length: 15

CDR3 DNA: TGTGCCAGCAGTGAGGAAGCACTGTTTTTT
CDR3 protein: CASSEEALFF
clone size: .
J gene: TRBJ1-4
D gene: .
V gene: TRBV6-1
CDR3 length: 10

CDR3 DNA: TGTGCCAGCAGCTTCAGAACGACAGGGGAGAACACTGAAGCTTTCTTT
CDR3 protein: CASSFRTTGENTEAFF
clone size: .
J gene: TRBJ1-1
D gene: TRBD1
V gene: TRBV13
CDR3 length: 16

CDR3 DNA: TGTGCCAGCAGCTTAAGGGGGCCCTTCAACACCGGGGAGCTGTTTTTT
CDR3 protein: CASSLRGPFNTGELFF
clone size: .
J gene: TRBJ2-2
D gene: TRBD1
V gene: TRBV7-2
CDR3 length: 16

CDR3 DNA: TGCAGCGTTGAACACCGACTAGCGGGAGGGGGCACCGGGGAGCTGTTTTTT
CDR3 protein: CSVEHRLAGGGTGELFF
clone size: .
J gene: TRBJ2-2
D gene: TRBD2
V gene: TRBV29-1
CDR3 length: 17

CDR3 DNA: TGTGCCAGCAGCTCACGGACAGGCGCCTATGGCTACACCTTC
CDR3 protein: CASSSRTGAYGYTF
clone size: .
J gene: TRBJ1-2
D gene: TRBD1
V gene: TRBV6-6
CDR3 length: 14

CDR3 DNA: TGTGCCAGCAGCTTAACGTTGGAGACCCAGTACTTC
CDR3 protein: CASSLTLETQYF
clone size: .
J gene: TRBJ2-5
D gene: .
V gene: TRBV7-2
CDR3 length: 12

CDR3 DNA: TGTGCCAGCAGTGGAGGTTTGGATAGCGGGGGAATCCCCTACAATGAGCAGTTCTTC
CDR3 protein: CASSGGLDSGGIPYNEQFF
clone size: once
J gene: TRBJ2-1
D gene: TRBD2
V gene: TRBV6-1
CDR3 length: 19

CDR3 DNA: TGTGCCAGCAGCGTAGGAGGGTCTACTGGAAACACCATATATTTT
CDR3 protein: CASSVGGSTGNTIYF
clone size: .
J gene: TRBJ1-3
D gene: .
V gene: TRBV9
CDR3 length: 15

CDR3 DNA: TGCGCCAGCAGCTTGGCCGGCCTAGCGGGGGGCCTCACAGATACGCAGTATTTT
CDR3 protein: CASSLAGLAGGLTDTQYF
clone size: .
J gene: TRBJ2-3
D gene: TRBD2
V gene: TRBV5-1
CDR3 length: 18

CDR3 DNA: TGCGCCAGCAGCTCGACGGGACAGGTAACCTATGGCTACACCTTC
CDR3 protein: CASSSTGQVTYGYTF
clone size: once
J gene: TRBJ1-2
D gene: TRBD1
V gene: TRBV5-1
CDR3 length: 15

CDR3 DNA: TGTGCCAGCTCACCACCCCGGACAGGGTTACAATACTCACCCCTCCACTTT
CDR3 protein: CASSPPRTGLQYSPLHF
clone size: .
J gene: TRBJ1-6
D gene: TRBD1
V gene: TRBV18
CDR3 length: 17

CDR3 DNA: TGTGCCAGCAGCTTATTGGGGGCGAGGGGCACCGGGGAGCTGTTTTTT
CDR3 protein: CASSLLGARGTGELFF
clone size: .
J gene: TRBJ2-2
D gene: .
V gene: TRBV7-9
CDR3 length: 16